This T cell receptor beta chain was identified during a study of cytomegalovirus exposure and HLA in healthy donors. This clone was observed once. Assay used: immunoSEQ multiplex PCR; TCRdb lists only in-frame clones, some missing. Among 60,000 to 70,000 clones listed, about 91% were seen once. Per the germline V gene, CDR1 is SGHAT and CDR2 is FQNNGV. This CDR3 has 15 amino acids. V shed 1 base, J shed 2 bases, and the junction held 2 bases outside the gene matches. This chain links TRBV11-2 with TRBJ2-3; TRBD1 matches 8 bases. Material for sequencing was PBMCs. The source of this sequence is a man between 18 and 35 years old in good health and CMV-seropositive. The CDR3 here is CASSLGTGITDTQYF. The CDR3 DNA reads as TGTGCCAGCAGCTTAGGGACAGGGATCACAGATACGCAGTATTTT.